This TCR beta chain was obtained from a study of shared clonotypes between healthy human individuals. Each cell subset's genomic DNA was divided evenly among several immunoSEQ plates. The input for sorted-subset replicate PCRs was around 210 ng DNA, about 30,000 T cell genomes. Repertoires were generated with immunoSEQ multiplex PCR, while TCRdb's copy carries only in-frame clones and drops some. This table holds over 2 million clones, around 93% found once. After removal of 6 bases from V and 5 bases from J, the junction contained 9 bases not matched to a gene. CDR1 ENHRY and CDR2 SYGVKD come from the germline V gene. This CDR3 spans 14 amino acids.

Input material: naive CD4+ T cells from PBMCs. Documented subset: CD45RA+ positively selected. The clonotype was recovered from a man younger than 35 in good health. Some clones in this sample may be carry-over from other donors' samples. The chain couples TRBV10-3 to TRBJ1-1; 7 positions match TRBD1. DNA of the CDR3: TGTGCCATCAGCCTTCGGCAGGGGGTAACTGAAGCTTTCTTT. As protein: CAISLRQGVTEAFF.